This is a list of T cell receptor beta chains from one sample in a study of Graves' ophthalmopathy and Graves' hyperthyroidism. A single record per CDR3 protein comes from TCRdb applying MiXCR to the multiplex PCR reads. The data contain about 220,000 distinct CDR3 sequences, approximately 21% of them seen just once; the ten biggest clones take up more than 35%. The material sequenced was peripheral blood. These receptor sequences come from a woman aged 45-60 years with Graves' ophthalmopathy. Each CDR3 is given with its conserved first and last residue. Fields, in order: V gene, clone size, D gene, J gene, CDR3 protein, CDR3 DNA. D genes are given only for firm matches. Clone size is stated in some rows and not others, as once, few, many or a class when expanded.

TRBV7-2	many	TRBD2	TRBJ2-7	CASSLVFSGTYEQYF	TGTGCCAGCAGCTTAGTGTTTAGCGGGACCTACGAGCAGTACTTC
TRBV20-1	many	NA	TRBJ2-5	CSARLGQSQETQYF	TGCAGTGCTAGGCTAGGACAGAGCCAAGAGACCCAGTACTTC
TRBV12-3/TRBV12-4	once	NA	TRBJ1-1	CASTEGLGTEAFF	TGTGCCAGCACTGAGGGACTTGGTACTGAAGCTTTCTTT
TRBV7-8	NA	NA	TRBJ2-3	CASSLGVNTQYF	TGTGCCAGCAGCTTAGGTGTCAATACGCAGTATTTT
TRBV7-2	many	NA	TRBJ2-5	CASTKQAGVRETQYF	TGTGCCAGCACCAAGCAGGCAGGAGTGAGAGAGACCCAGTACTTC
TRBV6-1	NA	NA	TRBJ1-2	CASSEAGPVGSSF	TGTGCCAGCAGTGAAGCGGGGCCAGTCGGCAGCTCCTTC
TRBV20-1	NA	NA	TRBJ1-3	CSARARGSGNTISF	TGCAGTGCTAGAGCACGGGGCTCTGGAAACACCATATCTTTT
TRBV28	many	NA	TRBJ2-5	CASSLFQGRVETQYF	TGTGCCAGCAGTTTATTTCAGGGGCGCGTAGAGACCCAGTACTTC
TRBV2	many	NA	TRBJ2-7	CASSVVREQYF	TGTGCCAGCAGTGTTGTGAGAGAGCAGTACTTC
TRBV7-2	many	NA	TRBJ1-2	CASSSMVGDGYTF	TGTGCCAGCAGCTCAATGGTTGGCGATGGCTACACCTTC
TRBV6-5	many	NA	TRBJ2-5	CASSSEYQETQYF	TGTGCCAGCAGTAGTGAGTACCAAGAGACCCAGTACTTC
TRBV7-9	few	TRBD2	TRBJ2-7	CASSLTSGTSYEQYF	TGTGCCAGCAGCTTGACTAGCGGGACCTCCTACGAGCAGTACTTC
TRBV20-1	many	TRBD2	TRBJ2-7	CSARGQGGDEQYF	TGCAGTGCCAGAGGGCAGGGAGGGGACGAGCAGTACTTC
TRBV6-1	many	NA	TRBJ2-7	CASRKTSYEQYF	TGTGCCAGCAGGAAAACTAGTTACGAGCAGTACTTC
TRBV24-1	many	TRBD2	TRBJ2-2	CATSDPSGAKGPELFF	TGTGCCACCAGTGATCCTAGCGGGGCTAAGGGTCCGGAGCTGTTTTTT
TRBV4-1	many	NA	TRBJ2-5	CASSQDSNQETQYF	TGCGCCAGCAGCCAAGACAGCAATCAAGAGACCCAGTACTTC
TRBV6-1	few	TRBD1	TRBJ2-5	CASSPGQGKVTQYF	TGTGCCAGCAGCCCGGGACAGGGAAAGGTGACCCAGTACTTC
TRBV6-1	many	TRBD1	TRBJ2-7	CASSAHRQGVNEQYF	TGTGCCAGCAGTGCACACCGACAGGGGGTCAACGAGCAGTACTTC
TRBV20-1	many	TRBD1	TRBJ1-6	CSAGRQGAESPLHF	TGCAGTGCTGGAAGACAGGGGGCAGAATCACCCCTCCACTTT
TRBV6-1	many	TRBD2	TRBJ2-5	CASRVGLAGDRQEAQYF	TGTGCCAGCAGGGTGGGACTAGCGGGAGATCGGCAAGAGGCCCAGTACTTC